This T cell receptor (beta chain) was sequenced during a study of cytomegalovirus exposure and HLA in healthy donors. Study overall: Out of 150 million to 200 million T cells, an earlier analysis found 117 million unique TCR beta sequences in total.

V was cut by 7 bases and J by 7 bases, with 10 bases left in between. Germline V gene data show CDR1 as SNHLY and CDR2 as FYNNEI. This CDR3 spans 11 amino acids. Remarks on this clone: What it recognizes is unknown.

In the PCR, 60 Vbeta and 13 Jbeta primers were used. Method: immunoSEQ multiplex PCR; TCRdb's copy keeps in-frame clones and lacks some. Here the sample spans approximately 150,000 clones, over 80% being singletons. Notes on the study in general: DRB1 had the most TCR associations and HLA-C the fewest, a later analysis found, with rates varying by HLA locus. Based on reports, TCR beta sequences accurately predicted HLA-A and HLA-B alleles for most subjects.

The chain employs TRBV2 and TRBJ1-2; unclear D gene. The origin of this receptor is a male donor in good health and CMV-seronegative. The sequenced sample was PBMCs. CDR3 in DNA: TGTGCCAGCAAGCCCGATTCTGGCTACACCTTC. Amino acids: CASKPDSGYTF.